The 6 T cell receptor beta chains in this list originate from one sample, sequenced in a study of a mutant IDH1 vaccine in newly diagnosed glioma. These receptors are not linked to any known antigen. The protocol was immunoSEQ multiplex PCR, while the TCRdb copy is restricted to in-frame clones and leaves out a portion. The table records 40,000 to 50,000 clones, approximately 86% of them present only once. Time point: week 47, end of study. Doses comprised 300 ug of mutant IDH1 20-mer peptide each, plus topical imiquimod. This specimen was PBMCs, taken from a glioma patient whose treatment included an IDH1 peptide vaccine. All receptors derive from a man between 18 and 29 years old with glioma. Some clones in this sample may be carry-over from other donors' samples.

This chain connects TRBV5-4 to TRBJ1-1; perhaps TRBD1 as D (5 bases). Trimming took 3 bases from V and 0 from J, leaving 12 bases between them. CDR3 length equals 15 residues. Germline CDR1 is SGHNT and CDR2 is YYREEE (reference sequence). Here the CDR3 DNA reads TGTGCCAGCAGCTCCGCAGGGTTCATGAACACTGAAGCTTTCTTT. As protein: CASSSAGFMNTEAFF.

This chain links TRBV6-5 with TRBJ1-1; D is perhaps TRBD1 (5 bases). V was clipped by 5 bases and J by 0 bases, with 10 bases between them. The CDR3 length is 14 residues. The V gene's germline CDR1 is MNHEY and CDR2 SVGAGI. CDR3: CASSRGRLNTEAFF. Here the CDR3 DNA reads TGTGCCAGCAGTAGGGGCAGGCTGAACACTGAAGCTTTCTTT.

This clone was counted once. This chain joins TRBV19 and TRBJ2-2, with 13 bases that match TRBD2. With V trimmed by 7 bases and J by 3 bases, 5 bases remained unmatched. The CDR3 is 16 residues long. The germline gives CDR1 LNHDA, CDR2 SQIVND (reference sequence). CDR3 residues: CASTTSGGADTGELFF. CDR3 bases: TGTGCCAGTACCACTAGCGGGGGGGCGGACACCGGGGAGCTGTTTTTT.

The chain links TRBV6-5 to TRBJ1-1; 7 bases agree with TRBD1. Germline CDR1 is MNHEY and CDR2 is SVGAGI. Trimming cost V 8 bases and J 10 bases; bases outside gene matches: 10. The CDR3 contains 12 residues. The CDR3 protein is CASGRGGGPAFF. CDR3 coding DNA: TGTGCCAGCGGGCGAGGGGGCGGACCAGCTTTCTTT.

V gene TRBV19 combines with J gene TRBJ2-5; 7 bases align to TRBD1. Germline V gene lookup returns CDR1 LNHDA and CDR2 SQIVND (reference sequence). The CDR3 is 14 residues long. V shed 5 bases, J shed 0 bases, and the junction held 3 bases outside the gene matches. The CDR3 protein is CASSRTGDQETQYF. Here the CDR3 DNA reads TGTGCCAGTAGTCGGACAGGAGACCAAGAGACCCAGTACTTC.

CDR3 region: CAWTKTGGAEGYTF. The CDR3 bases are TGTGCCTGGACCAAGACAGGGGGCGCGGAGGGCTACACCTTC. The chain joins TRBV30 to TRBJ1-2; 10 bases are shared with TRBD1. The CDR3 contains 14 residues. Germline trimming cut 4 bases from V and 8 bases from J; bases unmatched to any gene: 10. From germline, CDR1 is GTSNPN and CDR2 SVGIG (reference sequence).